Listed below are T cell receptor beta chains from one sample, sequenced in a study of spatial heterogeneity in lung cancer. TCRdb fed the 5' RACE reads into MiXCR, producing one record per CDR3 protein. Among 45,000 to 65,000 distinct CDR3 sequences, less than 8.5% were seen once, and the ten largest hold about 3%. The sequenced sample was PBMCs, obtained at surgery. The source is a female donor with early-stage non-small cell lung cancer. Both conserved end residues are part of each CDR3. D genes are given only for firm matches. A clone size is listed for some rows: how often the clone was seen (once, few, many), or a class if it is expanded.

D	V	J	size	DNA	CDR3
-	TRBV10-3	TRBJ2-5	few	TGTGCCATCAGCCCTACCCAAGAGACCCAGTACTTC	CAISPTQETQYF
-	TRBV20-1	TRBJ1-1	-	TGCAGTGCTAGAGTCCGTAACACTGAAGCTTTCTTT	CSARVRNTEAFF
-	TRBV3-1	TRBJ1-6	few	TGTGCCAGTGTCTGGGGTGCCTATAATTCACCCCTCCACTTT	CASVWGAYNSPLHF
-	TRBV7-9	TRBJ1-2	-	TGTGCCAGCAGCTCCTCCTACTATGGCTACACCTTC	CASSSSYYGYTF
-	TRBV3-1	TRBJ2-3	-	TGTGCCAGCAGCCAGCAGTTCGATACGCAGTATTTT	CASSQQFDTQYF
-	TRBV20-1	TRBJ1-1	few	TGCAGTGCTGAATGGACGAGTGGGACTGAAGCTTTCTTT	CSAEWTSGTEAFF
-	TRBV3-1	TRBJ2-7	-	TGTGCCAGCAGCCAAAGGGAAAGAACCTACGAGCAGTACTTC	CASSQRERTYEQYF
-	TRBV5-1	TRBJ2-2	-	TGCGCCAGCAGCTTGGTAGTCCTCACCGGGGAGCTGTTTTTT	CASSLVVLTGELFF
-	TRBV29-1	TRBJ1-1	many	TGCAGCGTTGGGGCCGGGACTGAAGCTTTCTTT	CSVGAGTEAFF
-	TRBV11-2	TRBJ2-5	many	TGTGCCAGCAGCACCAGACAGCCCCAAGAGACCCAGTACTTC	CASSTRQPQETQYF
-	TRBV7-8	TRBJ2-1	-	TGTGCCAGCAGCCCACTTCGCCAACTATACAATGAGCAGTTCTTC	CASSPLRQLYNEQFF
TRBD1	TRBV7-9	TRBJ2-5	few	TGTGCCAGCCAGACAGGGGTTTTTGAGACCCAGTACTTC	CASQTGVFETQYF
-	TRBV4-2	TRBJ2-6	many	TGTGCCAGCAGCCAAGATTCGACCTTCTCTGGGGCCAACGTCCTGACTTTC	CASSQDSTFSGANVLTF
-	TRBV5-1	TRBJ2-1	-	TGCGCCAGCAGCTTGGGAGGGCGAAGCTCCTACAATGAGCAGTTCTTC	CASSLGGRSSYNEQFF
TRBD1	TRBV28	TRBJ1-6	few	TGTGCCAGCATTCGGGACAGGCAAAATTCACCCCTCCACTTT	CASIRDRQNSPLHF
-	TRBV20-1	TRBJ2-7	many	TGCAGTGCTACGACAGGGGAGGGCTCCTACGAGCAGTACTTC	CSATTGEGSYEQYF
-	TRBV5-4	TRBJ1-2	many	TGTGCCAGCAGCTACACAGGGAGCAAGAGGGGCTACACCTTC	CASSYTGSKRGYTF
-	TRBV2	TRBJ2-7	-	TGTGCCAGCAGTAATTACATTTACGAGCAGTACTTC	CASSNYIYEQYF
-	TRBV7-9	TRBJ2-7	few	TGTGCCAGCAGCTTTTACAGGGCAGACGTGTACGAGCAGTACTTC	CASSFYRADVYEQYF
-	TRBV7-8	TRBJ2-1	-	TGTGCCAGCAGCCCCATGAGGCTGCCGAGTAATGAGCAGTTCTTC	CASSPMRLPSNEQFF
-	TRBV7-2	TRBJ2-5	many	TGTGCCAGCAGCTTCAATTCTCAAGAGACCCAGTACTTC	CASSFNSQETQYF
-	TRBV20-1	TRBJ2-7	-	TGCAGTGCTAGGTTTCTTAAGCCCTACGAGCAGTACTTC	CSARFLKPYEQYF
TRBD1	TRBV30	TRBJ2-5	-	TGTGCCTGGAGTTTAGGACAGGGACGAGAGACCCAGTACTTC	CAWSLGQGRETQYF
-	TRBV19	TRBJ1-4	many	TGTGCCAGTAGACTGGGAGGGGATGAAAAACTGTTTTTT	CASRLGGDEKLFF
-	TRBV6-5	TRBJ1-3	few	TGTGCCAGCAGTTACGGGGAGCCCTCTGGAAACACCATATATTTT	CASSYGEPSGNTIYF
TRBD2	TRBV7-3	TRBJ2-3	many	TGTGCCAGCAGCCCCCTAGCGGGGGGCCAAGGGTCGGGTACGCAGTATTTT	CASSPLAGGQGSGTQYF
-	TRBV15	TRBJ1-2	many	TGTGCCACCAGCTTAACCTTGACCCTCCCGGGAAATGGCTACACCTTC	CATSLTLTLPGNGYTF
TRBD2	TRBV24-1	TRBJ2-1	many	TGTGCCACCAGTGATTGGAGCGGGGATCCCCAGTTCTTC	CATSDWSGDPQFF